This T cell receptor (beta chain) was profiled in a study of CD8+ T cells in alopecia areata. Study-wide background: At a dose of 5 to 10 mg twice daily, oral tofacitinib was given to treated patients. Whole-study results and caveats: Across lesional scalp, and particularly alopecia totalis/universalis, clonality surpassed that of normal scalp.

RNA, once extracted, was reverse transcribed into cDNA for use as the sequencing template. Using immunoSEQ multiplex PCR, the repertoire was profiled, and TCRdb retains in-frame clones only, with some absent. The table has around 250,000 clones, approximately 61% seen once. Concerning this clone itself: Its matching antigen is unknown.

The CDR3 extends over 12 amino acids. Germline-derived CDR1 and CDR2 are SGHDT and YYEEEE. V lost 1 base and J lost 10, with 11 bases in between. This receptor was identified in a human donor with alopecia areata. The chain recombines TRBV5-6 with TRBJ1-1, with TRBD1 as a possible D gene (5 bases). This material consisted of CD4+ T cells sorted from blood, taken at week 0. The CDR3 DNA reads TGTGCCAGCAGCTTGCAGGGCGCGGGAGCTTTCTTT. Translation gives CASSLQGAGAFF.